The clone carrying this T cell receptor (beta chain) was detected many times. Its antigen is unidentified. This CDR3 spans 16 amino acids. Trimming pared 6 bases from V and 0 bases from J, leaving 15 bases between. Germline loops: CDR1 MNHEY, CDR2 SVGAGI. The lymph nodes were axillary draining lymph nodes from breast cancer patients. This sample is drawn from a study of breast tumors, draining lymph nodes, adjacent tissues. Findings of the study overall: Tumor repertoires ranked between lymph nodes and nontumor tissue in diversity, with V and J gene preferences. Data only fit, rather than demonstrated, lymph node origin of most tumor T cells. Findings are consistent with lymph node origin and intratumoral expansion of most tumor T cells.

Via MiXCR, TCRdb re-called the multiplex PCR reads, giving one row per CDR3 protein. The data show approximately 210,000 distinct CDR3 sequences, with about 30% seen just once and approximately 1.5% held by the top ten. V usage is TRBV6-5 and J usage is TRBJ1-3; D may be TRBD1 (6 bases). Specimen: axillary lymph node tissue. The sequence came from a female donor with breast cancer. Some clones in this sample may be carry-over from other donors' samples. CDR3 sequence (DNA): TGTGCCAGCAGCGCTGCGGACAGCAACTCTGGAAACACCATATATTTT. Amino acid sequence: CASSAADSNSGNTIYF.